The 8 T cell receptor beta chains given below trace back to one sample, sequenced in a study of T cells in Graves' hyperthyroidism and ophthalmopathy. The TCR beta CDR3 regions underwent amplification using RNA transcripts as the source. HTBI primers were the set used in a first-round RT-PCR of the TCR CDR3. TCRdb itself ran the multiplex PCR reads through MiXCR, one entry per CDR3 protein. The sample holds about 35,000 distinct CDR3 sequences, 49% seen once. The sequencing sample was made of blood. These receptors originate from a woman aged 45 to 65 with Graves' hyperthyroidism that later progressed to Graves' ophthalmopathy.

This chain links TRBV20-1 with TRBJ1-6, with 11 bases that match TRBD1. The CDR3 is 17 amino acids. Germline assignment: CDR1 DFQATT and CDR2 SNEGSKA (reference sequence). Trimming removed 6 bases from V and 6 bases from J; junction bases left unmatched: 13. In nucleotides, the CDR3 is TGCAGTGCCCCCCAGGGAGGGGACAGGGGGTGTAATTCACCCCTCCACTTT. Translated, it gives CSAPQGGDRGCNSPLHF.

This clonotype was observed at least ten times. The CDR3 spells CASSLKTSGSHEQYF. In DNA, the CDR3 is TGTGCCAGCAGCTTGAAGACTAGCGGGAGTCACGAGCAGTACTTC. The rearrangement links TRBV7-9 to TRBJ2-7, with 12 positions matching TRBD2. Germline lookup yields CDR1 SEHNR and CDR2 FQNEAQ (reference sequence). The CDR3 loop spans 15 amino acids. V dropped 3 bases and J dropped 5; count of bases not matched to a gene: 5.

In DNA, the CDR3 is TGCAGTTACTCCTGGGACCTGAGCTCCTACGAGCAGTACTTC. Translation gives CSYSWDLSSYEQYF. This rearrangement joins TRBV20-1 to TRBJ2-7; D is tentatively TRBD1 or TRBD2 (5 bases each). V lost 8 bases to trimming and J lost 0 bases, with 17 bases between them. This CDR3 is 14 amino acids long. Germline assignment: CDR1 DFQATT and CDR2 SNEGSKA (reference sequence).

This clonotype was detected many times. The chain couples TRBV20-1 to TRBJ2-3; 12 bases map to TRBD2. The V segment lost 5 bases and the J segment 4 bases; nucleotides outside the gene matches: 4. The CDR3 contains 14 residues. Per the germline V gene, CDR1 is DFQATT and CDR2 is SNEGSKA (reference sequence). DNA of the CDR3: TGCAGTGCTGTGACTAGCGGGGGAGCAGATACGCAGTATTTT. Translated, it gives CSAVTSGGADTQYF.

This clonotype came up many times. The rearrangement links TRBV5-4 to TRBJ2-3, with TRBD1 matching 10 bases. The junction had 5 bases not matched to a gene; V was cut back by 1 base and J by 6 bases. This CDR3 has 15 amino acids. The germline V gene encodes CDR1 SGHNT and CDR2 YYREEE (reference sequence). The CDR3 region has the DNA TGTGCCAGCAGCTTGAGACAGGGGGCGGTGGATACGCAGTATTTT. It specifies CASSLRQGAVDTQYF. Full variable domain (missing parts from reference TRBV5-4 and TRBJ2-3): ETGVTQSPTHLIKTRGQQVTLRCSSQSGHNTVSWYQQALGQGPQFIFQYYREEENGRGNFPPRFSGLQFPNYSSELNVNALELDDSALYLCASSLRQGAVDTQYFGPGTRLTVL.

With regard to this clonotype: Mismatch with germline at one junction end may stem from a read error. The CDR3 is CASSLTRVVMNTGELFF. DNA for the CDR3: TGTGCTAGCAGCTTAACCAGGGTTGTGATGAACACCGGGGAGCTGTTTTTT. This chain links TRBV7-7 with TRBJ2-2; D might be TRBD1 (5 bases). The CDR3 is 17 residues long. CDR1 is SSHAT and CDR2 is FNYEAQ in the germline V gene (reference sequence).

The sample holds one count of this clonotype. V gene TRBV12-3 or TRBV12-4 combines with J gene TRBJ1-2, with TRBD1 identical over 10 bases. The CDR3 totals 15 residues. Trimming at V came to 7 bases and at J to 1 base, leaving 6 bases not matched to a gene. Written as DNA, the CDR3 is TGTGCCAGCACCCCGACAGGGGGCAGTAACTATGGCTACACCTTC. The encoded protein is CASTPTGGSNYGYTF.

This rearrangement joins TRBV19 to TRBJ2-1; D is uncertain. V was cut by 5 bases and J by 4 bases, with 9 bases left in between. In germline, CDR1 is LNHDA, CDR2 SQIVND (reference sequence). The CDR3 sequence is 13 residues long. CDR3 protein: CASSSDVYNEQFF. Written as DNA, the CDR3 is TGTGCCAGTAGTTCTGATGTGTACAATGAGCAGTTCTTC.